Presented here are 15 T cell receptor beta chains from one specimen sequenced in a study of control samples from healthy donors and cancer patients. TCRdb's table, derived via immunoSEQ multiplex PCR, lists solely in-frame clones and lacks some. The repertoire holds under 30,000 clones, 65% to 90% seen once, with roughly 6.3% in the top ten. The sequencing input was PBMCs. These receptors all come from a woman in her sixties with head and neck cancer.

The chain uses TRBV4-3 and TRBJ2-3; TRBD2 agrees at 8 bases. V trimming: 0 bases; J trimming: 2 bases; junction bases outside the gene matches: 4. CDR1 and CDR2 (germline): LGHNA, YSLEER. This CDR3 region has 16 residues. The CDR3 DNA reads as TGCGCCAGCAGCCAAGACACTAGCGGAATCACAGATACGCAGTATTTT. Translation gives CASSQDTSGITDTQYF.

The genes are TRBV6-6 and TRBJ1-5, with a tentative D call TRBD1 (6 bases). The CDR3 has 14 amino acids. The germline V and J ends were trimmed by 9 bases and 5 bases, with 17 bases remaining between them. Looked up from germline, CDR1 is MNHNY and CDR2 is SVGAGI (reference sequence). The CDR3 bases are TGTGCCAGTACTGAGGGGGGGACCCATCAGCCCCAGCATTTT. It specifies CASTEGGTHQPQHF.

The rearrangement links TRBV18 to TRBJ1-1; maybe TRBD1 (5 bases). Per the germline V gene, CDR1 is KGHSH and CDR2 is LQKENI. The CDR3 spans 13 residues. Trimming pared 6 bases from V and 7 bases from J, leaving 15 bases between. CDR3 DNA sequence: TGTGCCAGCTCCCCGGCAGGGCTTATTGAAGCTTTCTTT. Encoded protein: CASSPAGLIEAFF.

The J gene is TRBJ2-7, the V gene TRBV25-1; TRBD2 agrees at 9 bases. The V gene end was trimmed by 6 bases and the J gene end by 4 bases; junction bases not matched to a gene: 4. CDR1 is MGHDK and CDR2 is SYGVNS in the germline V gene. The CDR3 contains 13 residues. CDR3 sequence (DNA): TGTGCCAGCAGACTAGCGGGCCAGTACGAGCAGTACTTC. Translating it yields CASRLAGQYEQYF.

The genes are TRBV5-6 and TRBJ1-5; D gene ambiguous. CDR1 SGHDT and CDR2 YYEEEE come from the germline V gene. The germline V and J ends were trimmed by 5 bases and 4 bases, with 10 bases remaining between them. The CDR3 is 13 amino acids. The DNA for the CDR3 is TGTGCCAGCAGTCCGCGAGCGAATCAGCCCCAGCATTTT. Translating gives CASSPRANQPQHF.

This CDR3 is CASSVGGSYEQYF. CDR3 nucleotide sequence: TGTGCCAGCAGCGTAGGGGGTAGCTACGAGCAGTACTTC. This rearrangement joins TRBV9 to TRBJ2-7, with D unresolved. Between the trimmed V and J ends, which lost 0 bases and 3 bases, there was a span of 7 bases. Germline loops: CDR1 SGDLS, CDR2 YYNGEE. The CDR3 covers 13 residues. The entire variable domain, with the rest obtained from reference TRBV9 and TRBJ2-7, is as follows: DSGVTQTPKHLITATGQRVTLRCSPRSGDLSVYWYQQSLDQGLQFLIQYYNGEERAKGNILERFSAQQFPDLHSELNLSSLELGDSALYFCASSVGGSYEQYFGPGTRLTVT.

The chain recombines TRBV7-3 with TRBJ2-3; D perhaps matches TRBD2 (6 bases). CDR1 is SGHTA, CDR2 FQGTGA, per germline. The CDR3 has 15 residues. V dropped 5 bases and J dropped 5 bases, with 17 bases sitting between them. Written as DNA, the CDR3 is TGTGCCAGCAGCCCGGACGCGAGGGGAGGAGATACGCAGTATTTT. Its translation: CASSPDARGGDTQYF.

V and J are TRBV5-1 and TRBJ2-5, with TRBD2 matching over 8 bases. Germline V gene sequence: CDR1 SGHRS, CDR2 YFSETQ. The CDR3 sequence is 14 residues long. The ends lost 3 bases at V and 2 bases at J; junction bases unmatched: 3. Here the CDR3 reads CASSSGLEQETQYF. The CDR3 region has the DNA TGCGCCAGCAGCTCGGGACTAGAGCAAGAGACCCAGTACTTC. Drawing the rest from reference TRBV5-1 and TRBJ2-5, the complete variable domain is KAGVTQTPRYLIKTRGQQVTLSCSPISGHRSVSWYQQTPGQGLQFLFEYFSETQRNKGNFPGRFSGRQFSNSRSEMNVSTLELGDSALYLCASSSGLEQETQYFGPGTRLLVL.

The J gene is TRBJ1-6, the V gene TRBV6-5, with D tentatively TRBD1 (5 bases). Germline-derived CDR1 and CDR2 are MNHEY and SVGAGI. Trimming took off 6 bases at V and 11 bases at J, with 14 bases between the two ends. The CDR3 loop spans 13 amino acids. The CDR3 DNA follows: TGTGCCAGCAGAATGGGGCCTGGGGCACCCCTCCACTTT. This gives the protein CASRMGPGAPLHF.

The chain carries TRBV7-8 and TRBJ2-7; 8 nucleotides line up with TRBD2. The trim removed 5 bases at V and 3 bases at J, leaving 6 bases unmatched. The CDR3 is made up of 14 amino acids. Per germline, CDR1 SGHVS and CDR2 FQNEAQ. The DNA of the CDR3 is TGTGCCAGCAGCCCGGTAGCGGGACACTACGAGCAGTACTTC. Translated: CASSPVAGHYEQYF.

This chain uses TRBV7-2 with TRBJ2-3; D unresolved. This CDR3 spans 11 amino acids. CDR1 and CDR2 from the germline V gene are SGHTA and FQGNSA. CDR3 sequence: CVSRLGDTQYF. CDR3 in DNA: TGTGTCAGTCGGCTGGGAGATACGCAGTATTTT.

This chain uses TRBV24-1 with TRBJ2-1; D perhaps matches TRBD2 (6 bases). Deletions cut 3 bases from V and 0 bases from J, with 14 bases between. This CDR3 is 17 amino acids long. Germline CDR1 is KGHDR and CDR2 is SFDVKD. CDR3 nucleotide sequence: TGTGCCACCAGTGATCCCTTAGCGGCAAGCTCCTACAATGAGCAGTTCTTC. This encodes CATSDPLAASSYNEQFF.

V is TRBV11-2 and J is TRBJ2-1; the match to TRBD2 covers 10 bases. The CDR3 loop spans 14 amino acids. Germline V lookup: CDR1 SGHAT, CDR2 FQNNGV. The ends lost 7 bases at V and 8 bases at J; junction bases unmatched: 8. The CDR3 DNA reads TGTGCCAGCATGTTAGCGGGGGGTTACCATGAGCAGTTCTTC. Translated: CASMLAGGYHEQFF. Together with reference TRBV11-2 and TRBJ2-1, the CDR3 gives the full variable domain: EAGVAQSPRYKIIEKRQSVAFWCNPISGHATLYWYQQILGQGPKLLIQFQNNGVVDDSQLPKDRFSAERLKGVDSTLKIQPAKLEDSAVYLCASMLAGGYHEQFFGPGTRLTVL.

This clone was detected only once. V gene TRBV5-4 combines with J gene TRBJ2-2, with D possibly matching TRBD2 (5 bases). The V gene lost 4 bases and the J gene lost 0 bases, with 7 bases spanning the gap. Germline V CDR1 and CDR2: SGHNT, YYREEE (reference sequence). The CDR3 is 14 amino acids. The CDR3: CASSPTTNTGELFF. CDR3 sequence (DNA): TGTGCCAGCAGCCCGACTACGAACACCGGGGAGCTGTTTTTT.

V and J are TRBV7-8 and TRBJ2-1; D not certain. Germline CDR1 SGHVS, CDR2 FQNEAQ. V was pared by 6 bases and J by 2 bases, with 14 bases between. This CDR3 contains 15 residues. CDR3 sequence: CASSSDVLAYNEQFF. In nucleotides, the CDR3 is TGTGCCAGCAGTTCGGACGTATTAGCCTACAATGAGCAGTTCTTC.